This T cell receptor (beta chain) stems from a study of T-cell reconstitution after alpha-beta-depleted transplantation in children. The TCRbeta library incorporated unique molecular identifiers. Via MiXCR, TCRdb re-called the PCR reads, giving one row per CDR3 protein. The data show roughly 66,000 distinct CDR3 sequences, roughly 4.9% seen once. The CDR3 is 16 residues long. CDR1 is SGHVS and CDR2 is FQNEAQ in the germline V gene. V lost 4 bases, J lost 4 bases, and 3 bases stayed unmatched. This clonotype was found many times. Its target is not known. Whole-study findings and limits: Some patients owed their high day-60 TCRbeta diversity to surviving recipient T cells and thymic progenitors.

This sequence originates from a boy less than two years old who had a stem cell transplant for acute myeloid leukemia, so the T cells may come from the graft donor. The source was PBMCs, mostly from graft donor cells, collected 180 days after TCRalphabeta/CD19-depleted stem cell transplant. The chain employs TRBV7-8 and TRBJ2-3, with TRBD2 matching 15 bases. CDR3 coding DNA: TGTGCCAGCAGCTGGACTAGCGGGGGGGCCGCAGATACGCAGTATTTT. Its translation: CASSWTSGGAADTQYF.